This T cell receptor (beta chain) was identified in a study of blood T cell repertoires in COVID-19 (TCRdb year 2020). With respect to the entire study: The collaborator samples originated in the United States, Italy and Spain and spanned the acute and convalescent phases of COVID-19. A freely available public database, intended as a resource for researchers studying the immune response to SARS-CoV-2, is where the repertoires were released. HLA class I and class II types, where available, came from metadata supplied by the sample provider rather than from assay-based typing. The prospective study material was composed of cDNA or gDNA derived from T cells, B-cell-depleted T cells, or PBMCs. Sample metadata almost always included a de-identified subject ID, COVID-19 status, age in years and sex. Samples were obtained from the ongoing ImmuneRACE study (first 160 participants) and from 1,254 subjects provided by 6 global collaborators. Deeply sampled blood TCRbeta repertoires from subjects exposed to, actively infected with, or recovered from COVID-19 were included in the dataset. What the research found in general, with its limitations: The quantity of clinical and demographic metadata differed by source and by participant and was supplied without curation.

V and J are trimmed by 0 bases and 1 base, and the gene matches miss 9 bases of the junction. CDR1 and CDR2 (GTSNPN, SVGIG) derive from the germline V gene (reference sequence). The CDR3 spans 19 residues, from the cysteine through the phenylalanine. The retained sequence is limited to the CDR3, 57 bases, with the frame set at the first base. The immunoSEQ Assay, a bias-controlled multiplex PCR, was used to amplify TCRbeta CDR3 regions from genomic DNA. The authors' pipeline ran thus. The number of nucleated cells in each sample was estimated from the amplification of reference gene primers within the assay. Sequence reads were collapsed and filtered to measure the absolute abundance of every unique TCRbeta CDR3 rearrangement. For each sample, productive Simpson clonality was calculated by taking the square root of Simpson's diversity index across productive rearrangements. Here the immuneACCESS table is served through TCRdb, limited to in-frame sequences with V and J called. Missing clones are a known gap in these copies; in checked studies unresolved V genes cover under half, and the rest lacks a known reason. V and J calls and clone size follow that table, whereas D and trimming were derived from the DNA. Here the sample has 200,000 to 250,000 clones; just over 85% occur a single time. Approximately 6% of the sample belongs to the ten largest clones.

Each collaborating institution followed its own protocols to collect whole blood in K2EDTA tubes. For TCRbeta analysis, collaborators shipped samples as frozen whole blood, isolated PBMCs, or DNA extracted from either of those sample types. Notes on this clone: Its antigen is still unknown. No base qualities exist here, and no much larger clone lies one base off it.

The TCR was taken from a man older than 75 with acute or convalescent COVID-19. The sequenced sample was peripheral blood. The rearranged chain carries TRBV30 and TRBJ2-1, and 13 junction bases match TRBD2. The DNA sequence follows: TGTGCCTGGAGTGTTCTCACTAGCGGGAGGGCCGTATCCTACAATGAGCAGTTCTTC. Protein translation: CAWSVLTSGRAVSYNEQFF.